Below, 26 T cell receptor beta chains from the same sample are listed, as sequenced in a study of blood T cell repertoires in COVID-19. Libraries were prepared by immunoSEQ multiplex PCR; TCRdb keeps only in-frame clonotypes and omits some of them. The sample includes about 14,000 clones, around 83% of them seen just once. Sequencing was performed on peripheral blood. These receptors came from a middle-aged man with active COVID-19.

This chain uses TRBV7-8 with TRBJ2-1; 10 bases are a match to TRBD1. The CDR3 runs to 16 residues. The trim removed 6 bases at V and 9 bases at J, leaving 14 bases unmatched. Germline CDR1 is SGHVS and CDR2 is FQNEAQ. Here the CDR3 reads CASSHRQGATMGEQFF. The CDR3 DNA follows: TGTGCCAGCAGTCATAGACAGGGGGCGACCATGGGTGAGCAGTTCTTC.

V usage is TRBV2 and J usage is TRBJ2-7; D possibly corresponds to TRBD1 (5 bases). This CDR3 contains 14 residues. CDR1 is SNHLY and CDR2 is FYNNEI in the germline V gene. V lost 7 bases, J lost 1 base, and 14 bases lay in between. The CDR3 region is CASTTAAGSYEQYF. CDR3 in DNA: TGTGCCAGCACGACAGCTGCCGGGTCCTACGAGCAGTACTTC.

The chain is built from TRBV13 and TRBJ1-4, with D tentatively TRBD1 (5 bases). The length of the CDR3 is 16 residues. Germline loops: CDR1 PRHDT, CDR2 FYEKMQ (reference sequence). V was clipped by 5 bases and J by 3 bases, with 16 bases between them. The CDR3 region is CASSPGGTAPNEKLFF. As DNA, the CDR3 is TGTGCCAGCAGCCCCGGGGGGACCGCCCCTAATGAAAAACTGTTTTTT.

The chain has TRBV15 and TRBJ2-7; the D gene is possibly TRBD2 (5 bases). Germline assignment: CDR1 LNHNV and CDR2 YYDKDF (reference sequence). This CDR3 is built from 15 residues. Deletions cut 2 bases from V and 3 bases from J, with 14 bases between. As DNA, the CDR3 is TGTGCCACCAGCAGATCGGAAGAGGGAGACTACGAGCAGTACTTC. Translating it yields CATSRSEEGDYEQYF.

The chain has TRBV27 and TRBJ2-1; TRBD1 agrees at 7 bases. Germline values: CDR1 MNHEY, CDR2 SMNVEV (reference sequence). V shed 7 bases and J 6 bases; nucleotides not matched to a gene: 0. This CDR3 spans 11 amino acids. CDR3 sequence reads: CASTGGNEQFF. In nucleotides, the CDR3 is TGTGCCAGCACAGGGGGCAATGAGCAGTTCTTC.

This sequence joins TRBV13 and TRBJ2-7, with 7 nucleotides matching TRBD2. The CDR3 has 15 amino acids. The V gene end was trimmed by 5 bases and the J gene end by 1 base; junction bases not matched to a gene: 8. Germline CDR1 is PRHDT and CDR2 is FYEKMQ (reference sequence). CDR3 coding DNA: TGTGCCAGCAGCCCCACTGGCGGGGGTTCCTACGAGCAGTACTTC. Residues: CASSPTGGGSYEQYF.

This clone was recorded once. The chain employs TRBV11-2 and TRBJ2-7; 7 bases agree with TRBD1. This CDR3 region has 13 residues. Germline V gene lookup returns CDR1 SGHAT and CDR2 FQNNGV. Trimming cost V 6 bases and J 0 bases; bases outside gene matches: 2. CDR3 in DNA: TGTGCCAGCAGATGGGACAGCTCCTACGAGCAGTACTTC. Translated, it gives CASRWDSSYEQYF.

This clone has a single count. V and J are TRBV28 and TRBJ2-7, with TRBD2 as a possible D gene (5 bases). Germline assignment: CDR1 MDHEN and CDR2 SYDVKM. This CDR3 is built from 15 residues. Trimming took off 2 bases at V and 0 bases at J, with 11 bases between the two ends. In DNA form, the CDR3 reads TGTGCCAGCAGTTTACGTAGCGATTACTCCTACGAGCAGTACTTC. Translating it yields CASSLRSDYSYEQYF.

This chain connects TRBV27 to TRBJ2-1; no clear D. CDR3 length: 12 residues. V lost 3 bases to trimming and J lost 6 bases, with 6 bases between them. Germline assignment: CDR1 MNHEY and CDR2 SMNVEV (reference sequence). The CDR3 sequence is CASSFNSNEQFF. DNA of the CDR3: TGTGCCAGCAGTTTTAATAGCAATGAGCAGTTCTTC.

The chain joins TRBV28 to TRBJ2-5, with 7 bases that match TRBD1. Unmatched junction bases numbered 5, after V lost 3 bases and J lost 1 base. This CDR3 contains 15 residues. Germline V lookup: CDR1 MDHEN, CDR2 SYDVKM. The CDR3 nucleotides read TGTGCCAGCAGTTTCATCAGGGGGTCCCAAGAGACCCAGTACTTC. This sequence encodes CASSFIRGSQETQYF.

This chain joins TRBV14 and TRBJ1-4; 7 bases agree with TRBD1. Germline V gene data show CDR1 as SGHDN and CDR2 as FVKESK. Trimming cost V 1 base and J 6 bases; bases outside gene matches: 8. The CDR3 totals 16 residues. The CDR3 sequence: CASSQVVGQGDEKLFF. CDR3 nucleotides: TGTGCCAGCAGCCAAGTGGTTGGCCAGGGGGATGAAAAACTGTTTTTT.

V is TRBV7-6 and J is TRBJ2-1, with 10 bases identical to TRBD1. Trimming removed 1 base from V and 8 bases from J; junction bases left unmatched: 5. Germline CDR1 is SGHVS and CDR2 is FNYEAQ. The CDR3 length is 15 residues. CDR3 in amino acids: CASSLGTGGVHEQFF. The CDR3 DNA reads TGTGCCAGCAGCTTAGGGACAGGGGGGGTCCATGAGCAGTTCTTC.

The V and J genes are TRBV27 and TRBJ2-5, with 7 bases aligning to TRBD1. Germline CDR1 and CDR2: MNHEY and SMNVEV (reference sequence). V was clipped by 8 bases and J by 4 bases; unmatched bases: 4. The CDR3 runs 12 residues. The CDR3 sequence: CASGDRAETQYF. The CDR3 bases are TGTGCCAGCGGAGACAGGGCAGAGACCCAGTACTTC.

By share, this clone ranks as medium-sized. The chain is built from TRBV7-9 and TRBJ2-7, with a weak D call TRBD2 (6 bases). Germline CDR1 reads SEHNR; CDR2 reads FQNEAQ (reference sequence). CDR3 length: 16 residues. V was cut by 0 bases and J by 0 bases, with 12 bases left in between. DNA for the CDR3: TGTGCCAGCAGCTTAGCGCTGGGGGGAAGCTCCTACGAGCAGTACTTC. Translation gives CASSLALGGSSYEQYF.

CDR3 sequence (DNA): TGTGCCAGCACGAGCGCCTACGAGCAGTACTTC. Encoded protein: CASTSAYEQYF. This chain uses TRBV6-5 with TRBJ2-7; D gene ambiguous. Germline assignment: CDR1 MNHEY and CDR2 SVGAGI. This CDR3 is built from 11 residues. Trimming removed 7 bases at V and 2 bases at J, with 6 bases between.

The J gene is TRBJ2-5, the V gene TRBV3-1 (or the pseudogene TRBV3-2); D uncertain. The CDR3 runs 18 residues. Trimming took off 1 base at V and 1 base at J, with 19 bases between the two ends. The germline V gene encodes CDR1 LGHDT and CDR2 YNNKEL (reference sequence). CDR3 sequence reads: CASSQGQVFALGQETQYF. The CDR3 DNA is TGTGCCAGCAGCCAAGGCCAGGTGTTCGCCCTTGGCCAAGAGACCCAGTACTTC.

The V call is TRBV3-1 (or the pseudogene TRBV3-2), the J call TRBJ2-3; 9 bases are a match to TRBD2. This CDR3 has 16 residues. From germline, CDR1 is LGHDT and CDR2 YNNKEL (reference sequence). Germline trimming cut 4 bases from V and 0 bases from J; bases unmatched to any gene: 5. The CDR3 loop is CASSLDAGGSTDTQYF. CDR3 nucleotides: TGTGCCAGCAGCCTAGACGCGGGAGGGAGCACAGATACGCAGTATTTT.

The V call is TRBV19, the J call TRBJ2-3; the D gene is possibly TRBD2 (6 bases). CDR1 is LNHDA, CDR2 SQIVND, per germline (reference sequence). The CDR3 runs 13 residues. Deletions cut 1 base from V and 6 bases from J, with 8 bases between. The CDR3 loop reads CASSIVGGDTQYF. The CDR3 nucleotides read TGTGCCAGTAGTATAGTGGGGGGTGATACGCAGTATTTT.

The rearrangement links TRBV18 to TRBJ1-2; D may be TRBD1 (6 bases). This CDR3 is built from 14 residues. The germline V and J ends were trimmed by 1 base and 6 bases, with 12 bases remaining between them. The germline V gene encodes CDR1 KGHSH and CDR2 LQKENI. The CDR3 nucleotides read TGTGCCAGCTCACCACTAACAGGGACGGATGGCTACACCTTC. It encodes CASSPLTGTDGYTF.

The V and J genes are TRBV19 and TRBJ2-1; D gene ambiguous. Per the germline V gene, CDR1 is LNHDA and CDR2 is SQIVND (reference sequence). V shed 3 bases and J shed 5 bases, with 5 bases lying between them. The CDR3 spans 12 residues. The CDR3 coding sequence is TGTGCCAGTAGTATCGGTCACAATGAGCAGTTCTTC. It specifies CASSIGHNEQFF.

The chain's CDR3 is CSVHPGLAGDNEQFF. In DNA, the CDR3 is TGCAGCGTCCATCCGGGACTAGCGGGGGACAATGAGCAGTTCTTC. The chain combines TRBV29-1 with TRBJ2-1; 14 nucleotides agree with TRBD2. Germline V gives CDR1 SQVTM, CDR2 ANQGSEA. The CDR3 loop spans 15 amino acids. V dropped 6 bases and J dropped 5; count of bases not matched to a gene: 6.

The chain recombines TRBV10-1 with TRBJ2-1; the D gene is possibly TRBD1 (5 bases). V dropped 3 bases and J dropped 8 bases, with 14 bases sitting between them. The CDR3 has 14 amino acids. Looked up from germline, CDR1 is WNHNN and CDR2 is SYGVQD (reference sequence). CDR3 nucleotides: TGCGCCAGCAGTGACTCCAGGGTGGTCGATGAGCAGTTCTTC. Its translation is CASSDSRVVDEQFF.

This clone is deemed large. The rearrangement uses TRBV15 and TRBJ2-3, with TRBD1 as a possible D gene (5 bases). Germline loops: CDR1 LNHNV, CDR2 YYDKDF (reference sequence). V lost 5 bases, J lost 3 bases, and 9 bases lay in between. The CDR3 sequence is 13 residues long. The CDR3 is CATSEGVTDTQYF. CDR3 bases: TGTGCCACCAGCGAAGGGGTGACAGATACGCAGTATTTT.

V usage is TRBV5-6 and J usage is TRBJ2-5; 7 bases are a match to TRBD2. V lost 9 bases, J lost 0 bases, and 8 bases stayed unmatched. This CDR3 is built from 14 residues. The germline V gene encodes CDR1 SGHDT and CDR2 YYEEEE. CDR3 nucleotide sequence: TGTGCCACCTGTGCGGGGGAGTACCAAGAGACCCAGTACTTC. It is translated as CATCAGEYQETQYF.

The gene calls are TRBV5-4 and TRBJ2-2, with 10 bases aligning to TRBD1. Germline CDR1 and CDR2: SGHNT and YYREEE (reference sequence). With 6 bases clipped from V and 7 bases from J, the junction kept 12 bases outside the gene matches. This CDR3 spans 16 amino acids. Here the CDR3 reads CASTGTGVFGSGELFF. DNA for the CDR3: TGTGCCAGCACGGGGACAGGGGTTTTCGGTAGCGGGGAGCTGTTTTTT.

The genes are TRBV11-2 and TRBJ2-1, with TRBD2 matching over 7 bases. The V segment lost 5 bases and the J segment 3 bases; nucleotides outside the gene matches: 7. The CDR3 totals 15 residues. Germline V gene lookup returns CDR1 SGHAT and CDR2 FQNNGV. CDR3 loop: CASSPEVAGYNEQFF. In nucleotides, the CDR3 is TGTGCCAGCAGCCCTGAGGTAGCGGGCTACAATGAGCAGTTCTTC.